Shown below are 17 T cell receptor beta chains from a single sample sequenced in a study of shared clonotypes between healthy human individuals. This table comes from immunoSEQ multiplex PCR, and its TCRdb copy is limited to in-frame clones, with some not included. This table holds about 480,000 clones, 75% to 85% found once. Input material: PBMCs. These receptors originate from a woman between 35 and 50 years old in good health. Some clones in this sample may be carry-over from other donors' samples.

The sample holds one count of this clone. In the same sample, other DNA sequences code for this CDR3. V and J are TRBV20-1 and TRBJ1-2, with D possibly matching TRBD1 (5 bases). V was shortened by 4 bases and J by 4 bases, with 7 bases between the two germline ends. Germline CDR1 DFQATT, CDR2 SNEGSKA (reference sequence). The CDR3 is 11 amino acids. The CDR3 protein is CSATGGYGYTF. CDR3 DNA: TGCAGTGCTACCGGGGGCTATGGCTACACCTTC.

The chain is built from TRBV19 and TRBJ2-5; maybe TRBD2 (5 bases). The V and J ends lost 10 bases and 4 bases respectively, with 19 bases between them. The CDR3 contains 14 residues. In germline, CDR1 is LNHDA, CDR2 SQIVND (reference sequence). The CDR3 bases are TGTGCCACGACCGGACTCAAGAACGGAGAGACCCAGTACTTC. As protein: CATTGLKNGETQYF.

The rearrangement joins TRBV2 to TRBJ1-1; D is perhaps TRBD1 (5 bases). The CDR3 spans 14 residues. V was cut by 6 bases and J by 6 bases, with 17 bases left in between. The V gene's germline CDR1 is SNHLY and CDR2 FYNNEI. CDR3 in amino acids: CASSGITRGPEAFF. The CDR3 region has the DNA TGTGCCAGCAGCGGAATAACGAGGGGCCCTGAAGCTTTCTTT.

This clone appeared a single time. The J gene is TRBJ2-7, the V gene TRBV28; TRBD1 matches at 9 bases. Germline V lookup: CDR1 MDHEN, CDR2 SYDVKM. V shed 2 bases and J 2 bases; nucleotides not matched to a gene: 4. There are 15 residues in the CDR3. CDR3 protein: CASSLPGQGTYEQYF. For the CDR3, the DNA is TGTGCCAGCAGTTTACCAGGACAGGGGACCTACGAGCAGTACTTC.

This chain links TRBV10-2 with TRBJ1-4; D may be TRBD1 (5 bases). CDR1 WSHSY and CDR2 SAAADI come from the germline V gene. V dropped 4 bases and J dropped 3 bases, with 12 bases sitting between them. The CDR3 sequence is 15 residues long. The CDR3 region has the DNA TGCGCCAGCAGTGGGAAGGCAGGGTCTAATGAAAAACTGTTTTTT. Its protein product is CASSGKAGSNEKLFF.

This chain connects TRBV6-6 to TRBJ1-1; D uncertain. Germline CDR1 is MNHNY and CDR2 is SVGAGI (reference sequence). The CDR3 extends over 15 amino acids. Trimming shortened V by 2 bases and J by 2 bases, and 12 bases separated the two germline ends. The CDR3 spells CASSYPPRDNTEAFF. In nucleotides, the CDR3 is TGTGCCAGCAGTTACCCTCCGCGAGACAACACTGAAGCTTTCTTT.

Details on this clone: Different DNA sequences within this sample yield the same CDR3. The chain uses TRBV9 and TRBJ2-7; TRBD2 matches at 11 bases. Germline V lookup: CDR1 SGDLS, CDR2 YYNGEE. This CDR3 spans 14 amino acids. Trimming removed 3 bases from V and 3 bases from J; junction bases left unmatched: 2. In DNA form, the CDR3 reads TGTGCCAGCAGCGCCGGGACTAGCGGCTACGAGCAGTACTTC. Amino acid sequence: CASSAGTSGYEQYF.

CDR3 region: CATSGNRGPGGELFF. The CDR3 DNA reads as TGTGCCACCAGCGGTAACAGGGGGCCCGGCGGGGAGCTGTTTTTT. The rearrangement joins TRBV15 to TRBJ2-2, with TRBD1 matching 9 bases. The V segment lost 5 bases and the J segment 7 bases; nucleotides outside the gene matches: 8. This CDR3 region has 15 residues. The germline V gene encodes CDR1 LNHNV and CDR2 YYDKDF (reference sequence).

The V call is TRBV28, the J call TRBJ2-4; D may be TRBD1 (6 bases). Per germline, CDR1 MDHEN and CDR2 SYDVKM. V was trimmed by 5 bases and J by 0 bases, leaving 14 bases between them. The length of the CDR3 is 16 residues. CDR3 sequence (DNA): TGTGCCAGCAGTGTATCCGGGACATTAGCCAAAAACATTCAGTACTTC. It translates to CASSVSGTLAKNIQYF.

This clone was picked up a small number of times. This chain uses TRBV7-2 with TRBJ2-5, with TRBD2 identical over 13 bases. V lost 5 bases to trimming and J lost 4 bases; unmatched junction nucleotides: 7. The CDR3 is 16 residues long. The germline gives CDR1 SGHTA, CDR2 FQGNSA. The CDR3, as DNA: TGTGCCAGCAGCCAGGCCGGGACTAGCGGGATAGAGACCCAGTACTTC. Protein product: CASSQAGTSGIETQYF.

Turning to this clone: The junction does not match germline at one end; this may be a read error. The chain joins TRBV7-8 to TRBJ1-2; TRBD1 is a possible D gene (5 bases). The CDR3 is 14 residues long. In germline, CDR1 is SGHVS, CDR2 FQNEAQ. DNA for the CDR3: TGTGCCAGCAGCCCGACGGATCAGGGCCGAGTGATCTCCTTC. The encoded protein is CASSPTDQGRVISF.

This rearrangement joins TRBV27 to TRBJ1-5; 7 positions agree with TRBD1. This CDR3 comprises 15 residues. CDR1 is MNHEY and CDR2 is SMNVEV in the germline V gene (reference sequence). J was trimmed by 4 bases and V by 5 bases; bases with no gene match: 8. CDR3 nucleotide sequence: TGTGCCAGCAGTCGACAGGGCGGGTGGAATCAGCCCCAGCATTTT. Translated, it gives CASSRQGGWNQPQHF.

This chain uses TRBV2 with TRBJ2-7; D might be TRBD1 (6 bases). Germline V gives CDR1 SNHLY, CDR2 FYNNEI. V lost 6 bases and J 3 bases, leaving 6 bases between the germline ends. CDR3 length equals 11 residues. CDR3 residues: CASRQGYEQYF. The DNA for the CDR3 is TGTGCCAGCAGACAGGGCTACGAGCAGTACTTC.

The rearrangement joins TRBV28 to TRBJ1-2, with 7 bases lining up with TRBD1. The CDR3 has 14 amino acids. The V gene end was trimmed by 2 bases and the J gene end by 4 bases; junction bases not matched to a gene: 4. The germline CDR1 and CDR2 sequences are MDHEN and SYDVKM. The CDR3 sequence: CASSLQGETYGYTF. Written as DNA, the CDR3 is TGTGCCAGCAGTTTACAGGGGGAAACCTATGGCTACACCTTC.

This clone was counted a single time. This may arise from a read error, as a much more abundant clone is one base away. The chain combines TRBV2 with TRBJ2-6, with no clear D. V lost 6 bases, J lost 2 bases, and 5 bases lay in between. Germline CDR1 reads SNHLY; CDR2 reads FYNNEI. The CDR3 spans 13 residues. Here the CDR3 DNA reads TGTGCCAGCAGCCCCCCTGGGGCCAACGTCCTGACTTTC. It is translated as CASSPPGANVLTF.

This chain links TRBV28 with TRBJ2-5; 7 nucleotides line up with TRBD1. The J segment lost 5 bases and the V segment lost 6 bases, leaving 9 bases of the junction unmatched. The length of the CDR3 is 14 residues. Germline CDR1 MDHEN, CDR2 SYDVKM. CDR3: CASSPTGKRETQYF. CDR3 bases: TGTGCCAGCAGCCCGACAGGGAAGCGGGAGACCCAGTACTTC.

The chain employs TRBV4-1 and TRBJ2-1; 7 bases match TRBD1. In germline, CDR1 is MGHRA, CDR2 YSYEKL. This CDR3 contains 15 residues. The junction had 9 bases not matched to a gene; V was cut back by 4 bases and J by 6 bases. The CDR3 is CASSRDRAILNEQFF. CDR3 DNA sequence: TGCGCCAGCAGCCGTGACAGGGCAATACTCAATGAGCAGTTCTTC.